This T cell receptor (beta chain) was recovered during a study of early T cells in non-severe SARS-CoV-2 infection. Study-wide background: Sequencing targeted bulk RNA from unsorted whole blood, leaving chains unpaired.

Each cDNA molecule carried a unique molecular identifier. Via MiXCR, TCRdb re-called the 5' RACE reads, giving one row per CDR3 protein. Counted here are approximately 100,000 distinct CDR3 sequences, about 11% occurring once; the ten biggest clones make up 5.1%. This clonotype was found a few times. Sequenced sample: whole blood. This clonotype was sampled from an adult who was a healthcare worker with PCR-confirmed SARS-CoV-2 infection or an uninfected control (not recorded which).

This CDR3 reads CASSSHGTVQLLYF. CDR3 in DNA: TGTGCCAGCAGTTCTCACGGGACGGTGCAGTTGTTGTACTTC. The V call is TRBV28, the J call TRBJ2-7, with D perhaps given as TRBD1 or TRBD2 (5 bases each). Per the germline V gene, CDR1 is MDHEN and CDR2 is SYDVKM. The length of the CDR3 is 14 residues. Trimming cost V 4 bases and J 12 bases, with 22 bases left between them.